The 20 T cell receptor beta chains below all came from one sample that was sequenced in a study of cytomegalovirus exposure and HLA in healthy donors (dated by TCRdb to 2016 to 2017). Libraries were made using the immunoSEQ multiplex PCR assay. A mixture of 60 forward primers for TCR Vbeta segments and 13 reverse primers for TCR Jbeta segments was used in the multiplex PCR. TCRdb carries this immuneACCESS record with in-frame sequences only. Its versions omit some clonotypes, under half of them owing to an unresolved V gene in the studies checked, with the rest unexplained. The sample table contains about 110,000 clones; only one count was recorded for 15% of them. The ten most abundant clones make up 1.9% of the sample. Input material: PBMCs. The receptor source for this set is a woman aged 18-29 years in good health and CMV-seronegative.

This clone was seen a few times. The rearrangement links TRBV2 to TRBJ1-4; D is uncertain. CDR1 and CDR2 (germline): SNHLY, FYNNEI. Trimming left V 6 bases short and J 8 bases short, with 10 bases between. This CDR3 region has 12 residues. The CDR3 nucleotides are TGTGCCAGCAGGATAGTAGAAGAAAAACTGTTTTTT. As protein: CASRIVEEKLFF.

This clone was detected many times. The chain uses TRBV4-3 and TRBJ1-4; D remains unclear. CDR1 and CDR2 (germline): LGHNA, YSLEER. The CDR3 runs to 15 residues. V lost 4 bases and J lost 7, with 16 bases in between. Here the CDR3 DNA reads TGCGCCAGCAGCCCAAGTGGCGATTCGGGTGAAAAACTGTTTTTT. Protein product: CASSPSGDSGEKLFF.

V gene TRBV7-3 combines with J gene TRBJ2-1; 9 positions match TRBD2. Trimming at V came to 2 bases and at J to 5 bases, leaving 4 bases not matched to a gene. The CDR3 sequence is 15 residues long. The germline V gene encodes CDR1 SGHTA and CDR2 FQGTGA. CDR3 loop: CASSLGLAGNNEQFF. CDR3 in DNA: TGTGCCAGCAGCTTAGGTCTAGCGGGAAACAATGAGCAGTTCTTC. Together with reference TRBV7-3 and TRBJ2-1, the CDR3 gives the full variable domain: GAGVSQTPSNKVTEKGKYVELRCDPISGHTALYWYRQSLGQGPEFLIYFQGTGAADDSGLPNDRFFAVRPEGSVSTLKIQRTERGDSAVYLCASSLGLAGNNEQFFGPGTRLTVL.

The CDR3 DNA reads as TGCGCCAGCAGCCTCCGGACAGGGATCACCGGGGAGCTGTTTTTT. It encodes CASSLRTGITGELFF. This sequence joins TRBV5-1 and TRBJ2-2; 8 bases match TRBD1. The ends lost 4 bases at V and 4 bases at J; junction bases unmatched: 6. The germline CDR1 and CDR2 sequences are SGHRS and YFSETQ. This CDR3 is built from 15 residues.

The chain combines TRBV6-5 with TRBJ2-7; perhaps TRBD2 as D (5 bases). Germline V gives CDR1 MNHEY, CDR2 SVGAGI. Trimming cost V 6 bases and J 1 base, with 7 bases left between them. The CDR3 contains 12 residues. CDR3 sequence reads: CASSRGSYEQYF. The CDR3 coding sequence is TGTGCCAGCAGCCGGGGATCCTACGAGCAGTACTTC.

CDR3 in amino acids: CASSQGLADTQYF. The CDR3 region has the DNA TGTGCCAGCAGCCAGGGACTCGCAGATACGCAGTATTTT. The rearrangement joins TRBV5-4 to TRBJ2-3, with a weak D call TRBD2 (6 bases). The CDR3 has 13 amino acids. In germline, CDR1 is SGHNT, CDR2 YYREEE (reference sequence). Trimming removed 4 bases at V and 4 bases at J, with 10 bases between.

This chain uses TRBV7-9 with TRBJ2-6; D is undetermined. CDR3 size: 19 residues. Trimming took off 5 bases at V and 0 bases at J, with 20 bases between the two ends. The germline CDR1 and CDR2 sequences are SEHNR and FQNEAQ (reference sequence). CDR3 DNA sequence: TGTGCCAGCAGCCATCCTCAGGTACGCCACCTCTCTGGGGCCAACGTCCTGACTTTC. Amino acids: CASSHPQVRHLSGANVLTF.

The chain is built from TRBV11-2 and TRBJ1-6; D gene uncertain. Per the germline V gene, CDR1 is SGHAT and CDR2 is FQNNGV. The V end was cut by 2 bases, the J end by 0 bases, with 11 bases between. The length of the CDR3 is 17 residues. CDR3 bases: TGTGCCAGCAGCTTACCTTCAGGAAGCTCCTATAATTCACCCCTCCACTTT. Translating it yields CASSLPSGSSYNSPLHF.

This clone was observed a few times. The V gene is TRBV5-1, the J gene TRBJ2-7, with TRBD1 identical over 9 bases. The CDR3 sequence is 16 residues long. Looked up from germline, CDR1 is SGHRS and CDR2 is YFSETQ. V lost 4 bases and J lost 3; bases outside the gene matches: 11. The CDR3 DNA is TGCGCCAGCAGCCGGGACAGGGTGCGTCAATTCTACGAGCAGTACTTC. Its protein product is CASSRDRVRQFYEQYF.

This clone was counted only a few times. In DNA, the CDR3 is TGCGCCAGCAGCCACCGAACAGGGAGCACTGAAGCTTTCTTT. This encodes CASSHRTGSTEAFF. The chain is built from TRBV4-3 and TRBJ1-1; D might be TRBD1 (6 bases). This CDR3 comprises 14 residues. CDR1 is LGHNA, CDR2 YSLEER, per germline. Trimming stripped 3 bases from V and 4 bases from J, with 12 bases between.

In its sample, this clone was seen a few times. The V and J genes are TRBV2 and TRBJ2-2, with D possibly matching TRBD2 (6 bases). The germline V gene has CDR1 SNHLY and CDR2 FYNNEI. The CDR3 consists of 12 residues. Trimming took 4 bases from V and 6 from J, leaving 6 bases between them. The DNA of the CDR3 is TGTGCCAGCAGTGGGGGGGCCGGGGAGCTGTTTTTT. Translated, it gives CASSGGAGELFF. Full variable domain (outside the CDR3, taken from reference TRBV2 and TRBJ2-2): EPEVTQTPSHQVTQMGQEVILRCVPISNHLYFYWYRQILGQKVEFLVSFYNNEISEKSEIFDDQFSVERPDGSNFTLKIRSTKLEDSAMYFCASSGGAGELFFGEGSRLTVL.

Only a few counts were recorded for this clone. This chain connects TRBV2 to TRBJ2-1, with D maybe TRBD1 (5 bases). V lost 5 bases and J lost 5, with 19 bases in between. The CDR3 length is 16 residues. Germline-derived CDR1 and CDR2 are SNHLY and FYNNEI. CDR3 bases: TGTGCCAGCAGTATTTCGATGCAGGGAACAAACAATGAGCAGTTCTTC. Translated, it gives CASSISMQGTNNEQFF.

The V gene is TRBV2, the J gene TRBJ1-5; 9 bases map to TRBD1. From germline, CDR1 is SNHLY and CDR2 FYNNEI. V gave up 1 base and J gave up 7 bases; unmatched junction bases: 5. The CDR3 runs to 15 residues. The CDR3 nucleotides read TGTGCCAGCAGTGAAGACAGGGGGCTAGGGCAGCCCCAGCATTTT. This encodes CASSEDRGLGQPQHF.

This clone has only a few counts. The chain uses TRBV9 and TRBJ2-1, with D perhaps TRBD2 (6 bases). This CDR3 spans 15 amino acids. Trimming shortened V by 4 bases and J by 4 bases, and 15 bases separated the two germline ends. Looked up from germline, CDR1 is SGDLS and CDR2 is YYNGEE. The CDR3 bases are TGTGCCAGCAGCTCCCGCGGGGTAGAGTACAATGAGCAGTTCTTC. Its protein product is CASSSRGVEYNEQFF.

This chain links TRBV11-2 with TRBJ2-1; 11 nucleotides agree with TRBD1. This CDR3 has 16 amino acids. With 0 bases clipped from V and 4 bases from J, the junction kept 2 bases outside the gene matches. Germline V gene sequence: CDR1 SGHAT, CDR2 FQNNGV. Here the CDR3 DNA reads TGTGCCAGCAGCTTAGACGGGACAGGGGGTTACAATGAGCAGTTCTTC. It is translated as CASSLDGTGGYNEQFF.

As for this clone: Distinct nucleotide sequences in the sample also encode this CDR3. V gene TRBV7-2 combines with J gene TRBJ2-7; perhaps TRBD1 as D (6 bases). This CDR3 is 14 amino acids long. With 1 base removed from V and 2 bases from J, the gap between germline ends came to 9 bases. The germline V gene encodes CDR1 SGHTA and CDR2 FQGNSA. The CDR3 region is CASSLDRAPYEQYF. For the CDR3, the DNA is TGTGCCAGCAGCTTAGACAGGGCCCCCTACGAGCAGTACTTC.

V gene TRBV7-2 combines with J gene TRBJ1-4; TRBD1 might be the D (6 bases). This CDR3 spans 13 amino acids. Germline CDR1 and CDR2: SGHTA and FQGNSA. The V gene lost 5 bases and the J gene lost 8 bases, with 12 bases spanning the gap. The CDR3: CASSLLRGEKLFF. The DNA of the CDR3 is TGTGCCAGCAGCCTTTTGAGGGGGGAAAAACTGTTTTTT.

J is TRBJ1-1 and V is TRBV30; D uncertain. Germline V gene lookup returns CDR1 GTSNPN and CDR2 SVGIG (reference sequence). CDR3 length: 14 amino acids. V lost 0 bases to trimming and J lost 5 bases, with 13 bases between them. DNA for the CDR3: TGTGCCTGGAGTGTACGAACACCCGGGACTGAAGCTTTCTTT. It specifies CAWSVRTPGTEAFF.

J is TRBJ1-2 and V is TRBV29-1; D is ambiguous. This CDR3 comprises 11 residues. CDR1 and CDR2 from the germline V gene are SQVTM and ANQGSEA. Trimming stripped 1 base from V and 6 bases from J, with 6 bases between. The CDR3 DNA follows: TGCAGCGTTGAAGCGGTTAATGGCTACACCTTC. It is translated as CSVEAVNGYTF.

There are a few counts of this clone. The DNA of the CDR3 is TGTGCCAGCAGTCTTAACGGGATCCCGAACACCGGGGAGCTGTTTTTT. Protein sequence: CASSLNGIPNTGELFF. The rearrangement uses TRBV7-3 and TRBJ2-2, with a weak D call TRBD2 (5 bases). The germline V gene has CDR1 SGHTA and CDR2 FQGTGA. Trimming took 6 bases from V and 0 from J, leaving 14 bases between them. The CDR3 totals 16 residues.